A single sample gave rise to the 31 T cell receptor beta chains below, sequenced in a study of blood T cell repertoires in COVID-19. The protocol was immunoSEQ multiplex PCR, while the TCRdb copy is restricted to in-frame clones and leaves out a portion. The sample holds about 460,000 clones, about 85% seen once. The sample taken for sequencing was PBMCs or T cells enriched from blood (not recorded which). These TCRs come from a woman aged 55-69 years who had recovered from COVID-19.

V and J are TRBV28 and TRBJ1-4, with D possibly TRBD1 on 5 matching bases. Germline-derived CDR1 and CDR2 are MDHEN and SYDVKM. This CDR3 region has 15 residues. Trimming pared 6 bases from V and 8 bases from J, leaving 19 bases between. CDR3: CASSPVGREEEKLFF. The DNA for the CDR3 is TGTGCCAGCAGCCCCGTGGGCAGGGAGGAAGAAAAACTGTTTTTT. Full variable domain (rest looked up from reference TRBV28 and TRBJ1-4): DVKVTQSSRYLVKRTGEKVFLECVQDMDHENMFWYRQDPGLGLRLIYFSYDVKMKEKGDIPEGYSVSREKKERFSLILESASTNQTSMYLCASSPVGREEEKLFFGSGTQLSVL.

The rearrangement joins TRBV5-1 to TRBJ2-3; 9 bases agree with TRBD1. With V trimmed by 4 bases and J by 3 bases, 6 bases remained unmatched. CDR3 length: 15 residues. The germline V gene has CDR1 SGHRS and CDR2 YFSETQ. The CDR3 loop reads CASSGQGPWTDTQYF. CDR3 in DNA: TGCGCCAGCAGCGGACAGGGGCCTTGGACAGATACGCAGTATTTT.

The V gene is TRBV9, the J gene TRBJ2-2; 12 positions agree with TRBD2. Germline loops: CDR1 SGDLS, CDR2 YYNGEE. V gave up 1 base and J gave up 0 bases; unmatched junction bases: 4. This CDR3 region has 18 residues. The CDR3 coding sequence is TGTGCCAGCAGCGTATCTAGCGGGGGGGCGGCGAACACCGGGGAGCTGTTTTTT. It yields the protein CASSVSSGGAANTGELFF.

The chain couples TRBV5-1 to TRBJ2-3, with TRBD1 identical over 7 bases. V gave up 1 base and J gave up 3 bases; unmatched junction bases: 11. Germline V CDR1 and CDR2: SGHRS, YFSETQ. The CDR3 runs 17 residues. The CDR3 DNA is TGCGCCAGCAGCTTGTGGGAAGGGGGCGTAGATACAGATACGCAGTATTTT. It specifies CASSLWEGGVDTDTQYF.

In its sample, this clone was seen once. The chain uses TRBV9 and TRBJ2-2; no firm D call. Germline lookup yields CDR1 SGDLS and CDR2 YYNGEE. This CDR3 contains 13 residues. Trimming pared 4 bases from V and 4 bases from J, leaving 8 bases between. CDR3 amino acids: CASSPTGTGELFF. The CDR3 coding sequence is TGTGCCAGCAGCCCAACTGGCACCGGGGAGCTGTTTTTT.

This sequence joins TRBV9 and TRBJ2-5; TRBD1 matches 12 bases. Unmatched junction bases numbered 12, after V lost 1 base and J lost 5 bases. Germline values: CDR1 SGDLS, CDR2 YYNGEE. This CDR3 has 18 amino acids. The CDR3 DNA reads TGTGCCAGCAGCGTACAAGGGGGGACAGGGGGCCTGTTGGAGACCCAGTACTTC. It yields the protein CASSVQGGTGGLLETQYF.

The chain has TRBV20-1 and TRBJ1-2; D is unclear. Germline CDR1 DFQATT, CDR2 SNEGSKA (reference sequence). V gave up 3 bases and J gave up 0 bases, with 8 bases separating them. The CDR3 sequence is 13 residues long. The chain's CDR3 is CSASPGPNYGYTF. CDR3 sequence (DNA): TGCAGTGCTAGTCCCGGTCCTAACTATGGCTACACCTTC.

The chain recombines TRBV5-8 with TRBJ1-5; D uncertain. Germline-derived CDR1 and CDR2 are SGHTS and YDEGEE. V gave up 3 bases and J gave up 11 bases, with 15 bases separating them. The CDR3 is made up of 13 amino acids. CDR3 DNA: TGTGCCAGCAGCTCACCCTTCGTTGAGACCCAGCATTTT. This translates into CASSSPFVETQHF.

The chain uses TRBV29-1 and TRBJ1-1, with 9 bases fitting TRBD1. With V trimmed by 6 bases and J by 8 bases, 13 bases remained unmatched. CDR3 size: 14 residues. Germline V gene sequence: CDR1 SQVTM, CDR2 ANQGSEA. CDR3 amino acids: CSVGPSGQGREAFF. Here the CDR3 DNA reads TGCAGCGTAGGCCCTTCTGGACAGGGGCGAGAAGCTTTCTTT.

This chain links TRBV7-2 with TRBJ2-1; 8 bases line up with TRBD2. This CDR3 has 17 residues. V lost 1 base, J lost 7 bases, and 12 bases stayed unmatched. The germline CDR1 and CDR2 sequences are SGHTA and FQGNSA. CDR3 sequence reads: CASSLGTKSGGPNEQFF. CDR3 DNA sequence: TGTGCCAGCAGCTTAGGGACTAAAAGCGGGGGACCAAATGAGCAGTTCTTC.

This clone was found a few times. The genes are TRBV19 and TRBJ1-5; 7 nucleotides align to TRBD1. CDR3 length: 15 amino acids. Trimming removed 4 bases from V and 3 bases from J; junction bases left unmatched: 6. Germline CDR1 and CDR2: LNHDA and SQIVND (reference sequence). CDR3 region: CASSKEQGTNQPQHF. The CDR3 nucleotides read TGTGCCAGTAGTAAGGAACAGGGGACCAATCAGCCCCAGCATTTT.

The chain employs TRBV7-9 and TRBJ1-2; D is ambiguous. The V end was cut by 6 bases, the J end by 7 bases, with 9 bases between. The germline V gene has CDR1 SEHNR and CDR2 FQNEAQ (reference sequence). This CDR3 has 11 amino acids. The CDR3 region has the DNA TGTGCCAGCAGTGCCCTATTTGGCTACACCTTC. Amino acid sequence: CASSALFGYTF.

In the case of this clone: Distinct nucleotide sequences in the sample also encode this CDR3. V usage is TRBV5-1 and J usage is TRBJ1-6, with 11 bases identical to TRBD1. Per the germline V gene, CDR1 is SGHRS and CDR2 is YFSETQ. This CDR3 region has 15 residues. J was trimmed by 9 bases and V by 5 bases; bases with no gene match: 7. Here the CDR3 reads CASSLGTGGSSPLHF. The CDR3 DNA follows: TGCGCCAGCAGTTTAGGGACAGGGGGATCTTCACCCCTCCACTTT.

CDR3 residues: CASSQGQTSTDTQYF. Written as DNA, the CDR3 is TGTGCCAGCAGCCAAGGACAGACTAGCACAGATACGCAGTATTTT. The rearrangement uses TRBV3-1 (or the pseudogene TRBV3-2) and TRBJ2-3; TRBD1 is a possible D gene (5 bases). Germline V lookup: CDR1 LGHDT, CDR2 YNNKEL (reference sequence). Trimming removed 1 base at V and 0 bases at J, with 8 bases between. The CDR3 runs 15 residues.

CDR3 nucleotide sequence: TGTGCCAGCAGGGGAGGTCAGAACACCGGGGAGCTGTTTTTT. It yields the protein CASRGGQNTGELFF. This chain joins TRBV2 and TRBJ2-2; D possibly corresponds to TRBD2 (6 bases). The CDR3 consists of 14 residues. Trimming removed 6 bases at V and 1 base at J, with 9 bases between. CDR1 and CDR2 (germline): SNHLY, FYNNEI. Looking up the rest from reference TRBV2 and TRBJ2-2 gives the full variable domain: EPEVTQTPSHQVTQMGQEVILRCVPISNHLYFYWYRQILGQKVEFLVSFYNNEISEKSEIFDDQFSVERPDGSNFTLKIRSTKLEDSAMYFCASRGGQNTGELFFGEGSRLTVL.

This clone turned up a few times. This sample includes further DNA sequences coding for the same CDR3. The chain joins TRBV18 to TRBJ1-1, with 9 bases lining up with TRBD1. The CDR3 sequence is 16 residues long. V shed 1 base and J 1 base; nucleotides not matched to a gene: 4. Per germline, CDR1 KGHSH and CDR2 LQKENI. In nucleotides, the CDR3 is TGTGCCAGCTCACCACGCCAACAGGGGGCGAACACTGAAGCTTTCTTT. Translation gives CASSPRQQGANTEAFF.

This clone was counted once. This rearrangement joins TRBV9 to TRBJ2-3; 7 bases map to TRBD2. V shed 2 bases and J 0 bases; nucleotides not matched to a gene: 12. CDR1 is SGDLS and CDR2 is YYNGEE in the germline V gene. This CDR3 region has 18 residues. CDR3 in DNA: TGTGCCAGCAGCGTTCGAAATGGGGGACTATCTAGCACAGATACGCAGTATTTT. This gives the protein CASSVRNGGLSSTDTQYF.

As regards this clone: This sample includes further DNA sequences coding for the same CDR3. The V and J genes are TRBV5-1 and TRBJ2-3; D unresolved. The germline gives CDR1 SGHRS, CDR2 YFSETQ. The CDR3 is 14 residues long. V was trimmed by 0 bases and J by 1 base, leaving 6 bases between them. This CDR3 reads CASSLGLGTDTQYF. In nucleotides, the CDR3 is TGCGCCAGCAGCTTGGGACTGGGCACAGATACGCAGTATTTT. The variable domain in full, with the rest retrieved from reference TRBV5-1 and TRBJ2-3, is KAGVTQTPRYLIKTRGQQVTLSCSPISGHRSVSWYQQTPGQGLQFLFEYFSETQRNKGNFPGRFSGRQFSNSRSEMNVSTLELGDSALYLCASSLGLGTDTQYFGPGTRLTVL.

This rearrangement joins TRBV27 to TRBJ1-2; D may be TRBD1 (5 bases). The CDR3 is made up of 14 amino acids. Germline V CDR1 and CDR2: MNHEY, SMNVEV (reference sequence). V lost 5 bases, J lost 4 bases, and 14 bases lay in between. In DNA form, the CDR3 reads TGTGCCAGCAGTCCTAGGGGTCTGGGCTATGGCTACACCTTC. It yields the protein CASSPRGLGYGYTF.

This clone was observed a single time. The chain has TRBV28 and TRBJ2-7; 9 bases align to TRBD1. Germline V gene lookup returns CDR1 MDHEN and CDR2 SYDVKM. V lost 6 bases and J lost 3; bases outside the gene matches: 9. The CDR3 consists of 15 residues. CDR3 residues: CASSQDRGFFYEQYV. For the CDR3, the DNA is TGTGCCAGCAGCCAGGACAGGGGTTTCTTCTACGAGCAGTACGTC.

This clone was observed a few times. The CDR3 region has the DNA TGTGCCAGCAGCTTCGGGGGGAGTGGTTCACCCCTCCACTTT. The encoded protein is CASSFGGSGSPLHF. V is TRBV7-2 and J is TRBJ1-6, with D possibly being TRBD1 (5 bases). V was pared by 3 bases and J by 9 bases, with 12 bases between. The CDR3 runs to 14 residues. The germline V gene encodes CDR1 SGHTA and CDR2 FQGNSA.

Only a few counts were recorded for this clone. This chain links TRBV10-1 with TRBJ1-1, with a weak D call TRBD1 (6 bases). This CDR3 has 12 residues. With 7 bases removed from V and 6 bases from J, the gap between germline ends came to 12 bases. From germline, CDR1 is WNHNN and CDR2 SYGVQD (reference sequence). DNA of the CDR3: TGCGCCAGCAATCAACAGGGTTCTGAAGCTTTCTTT. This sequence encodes CASNQQGSEAFF.

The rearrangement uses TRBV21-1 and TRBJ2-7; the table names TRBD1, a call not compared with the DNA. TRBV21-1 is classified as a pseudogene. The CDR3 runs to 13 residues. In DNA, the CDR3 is TGTGCCACCAGTGCCAGGGACTCCTACGAGCAGTACTTC. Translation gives CATSARDSYEQYF.

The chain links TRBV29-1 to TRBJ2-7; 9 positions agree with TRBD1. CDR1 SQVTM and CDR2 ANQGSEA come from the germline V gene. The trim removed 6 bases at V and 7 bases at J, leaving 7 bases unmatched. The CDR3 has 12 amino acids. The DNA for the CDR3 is TGCAGCGTCCTCCGGGACAGGGTGGAGCAGTACTTC. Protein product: CSVLRDRVEQYF.

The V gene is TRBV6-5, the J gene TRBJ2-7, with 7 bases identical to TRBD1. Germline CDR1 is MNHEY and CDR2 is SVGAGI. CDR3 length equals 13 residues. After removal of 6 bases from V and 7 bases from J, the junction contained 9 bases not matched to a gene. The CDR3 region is CASRLQGLGEQYV. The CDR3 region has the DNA TGTGCCAGCAGACTACAGGGGTTGGGGGAGCAGTACGTC.

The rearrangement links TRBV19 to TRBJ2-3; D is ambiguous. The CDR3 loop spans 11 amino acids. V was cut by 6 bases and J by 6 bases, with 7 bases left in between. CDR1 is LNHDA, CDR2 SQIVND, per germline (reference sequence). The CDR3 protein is CASRVYDTQYF. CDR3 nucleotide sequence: TGTGCCAGTAGAGTCTACGATACGCAGTATTTT.

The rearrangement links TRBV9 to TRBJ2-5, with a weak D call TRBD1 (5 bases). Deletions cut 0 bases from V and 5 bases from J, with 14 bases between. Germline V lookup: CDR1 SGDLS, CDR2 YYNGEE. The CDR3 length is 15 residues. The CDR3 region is CASSVGQGKGETQYF. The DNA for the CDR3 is TGTGCCAGCAGCGTAGGTCAGGGAAAAGGGGAGACCCAGTACTTC.

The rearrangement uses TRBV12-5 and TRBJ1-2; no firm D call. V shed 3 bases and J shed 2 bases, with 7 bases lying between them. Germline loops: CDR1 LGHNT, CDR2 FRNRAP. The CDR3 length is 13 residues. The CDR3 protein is CASGFLENYGYTF. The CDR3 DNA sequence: TGTGCTAGTGGTTTCCTGGAGAACTATGGCTACACCTTC.

The CDR3 loop reads CSAQSGTGSSYEQYF. CDR3 nucleotide sequence: TGCAGCGCCCAAAGCGGGACAGGGAGCTCCTACGAGCAGTACTTC. The chain has TRBV29-1 and TRBJ2-7; the match to TRBD1 covers 9 bases. CDR1 is SQVTM and CDR2 is ANQGSEA in the germline V gene. CDR3 length: 15 amino acids. V was clipped by 7 bases and J by 0 bases; unmatched bases: 10.

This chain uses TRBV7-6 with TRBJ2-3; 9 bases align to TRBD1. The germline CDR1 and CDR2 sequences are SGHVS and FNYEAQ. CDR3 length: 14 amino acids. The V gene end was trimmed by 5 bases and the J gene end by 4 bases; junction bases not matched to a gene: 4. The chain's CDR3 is CASSRGQGADTQYF. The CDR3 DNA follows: TGTGCCAGCAGCCGGGGACAGGGTGCAGATACGCAGTATTTT. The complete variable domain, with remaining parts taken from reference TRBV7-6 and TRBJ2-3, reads GAGVSQSPRYKVTKRGQDVALRCDPISGHVSLYWYRQALGQGPEFLTYFNYEAQQDKSGLPNDRFSAERPEGSISTLTIQRTEQRDSAMYRCASSRGQGADTQYFGPGTRLTVL.

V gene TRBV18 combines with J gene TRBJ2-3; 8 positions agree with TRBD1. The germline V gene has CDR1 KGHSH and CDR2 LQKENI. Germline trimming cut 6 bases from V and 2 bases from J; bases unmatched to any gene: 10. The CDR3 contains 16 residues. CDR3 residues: CASSSGRTGTTDTQYF. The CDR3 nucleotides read TGTGCCAGCTCTTCCGGCCGGACAGGGACCACAGATACGCAGTATTTT.